These 25 T cell receptor beta chains came from one sample sequenced in a study of T cell responses to AZD1222 COVID-19 vaccine. Clones were read by immunoSEQ multiplex PCR, and TCRdb kept only the in-frame ones, dropping some. The sample shows about 130,000 clones, over 85% of them seen only once. The sample in question was peripheral blood, obtained 28 days after the second AZD1222 dose. These receptors were obtained from an adult who received the AZD1222 COVID-19 vaccine.

This chain links TRBV25-1 with TRBJ1-6; TRBD1 matches at 7 bases. V lost 6 bases, J lost 6 bases, and 14 bases stayed unmatched. The CDR3 has 17 amino acids. Germline CDR1 and CDR2: MGHDK and SYGVNS. The CDR3 nucleotides are TGTGCCAGCAGGGCCCCGGACAGGCAGCGTTTTAATTCACCCCTCCACTTT. Translation: CASRAPDRQRFNSPLHF. Filled out from reference TRBV25-1 and TRBJ1-6, the complete variable domain reads EADIYQTPRYLVIGTGKKITLECSQTMGHDKMYWYQQDPGMELHLIHYSYGVNSTEKGDLSSESTVSRIRTEHFPLTLESARPSHTSQYLCASRAPDRQRFNSPLHFGNGTRLTVT.

The chain uses TRBV19 and TRBJ1-6; D unclear. The V and J ends lost 5 bases and 7 bases respectively, with 6 bases between them. Germline values: CDR1 LNHDA, CDR2 SQIVND (reference sequence). The CDR3 has 12 residues. The CDR3, as DNA: TGTGCCAGTAGTTGGTCGAATTCACCCCTCCACTTT. This sequence encodes CASSWSNSPLHF.

The V call is TRBV14, the J call TRBJ2-7; TRBD1 agrees at 7 bases. The CDR3 is made up of 14 amino acids. The V gene end was trimmed by 1 base and the J gene end by 2 bases; junction bases not matched to a gene: 2. Germline V gives CDR1 SGHDN, CDR2 FVKESK. The CDR3 nucleotides are TGTGCCAGCAGCCAAGGGACAGGAACCTACGAGCAGTACTTC. Protein product: CASSQGTGTYEQYF.

The rearrangement joins TRBV7-9 to TRBJ2-5; 14 nucleotides agree with TRBD2. Germline V gene data show CDR1 as SEHNR and CDR2 as FQNEAQ (reference sequence). The CDR3 has 17 residues. Trimming took 5 bases from V and 1 from J; bases not matched to a gene: 6. The CDR3 nucleotides read TGTGCCAGCAGCCTCGGACTAGCGGGGGGCCTCCAAGAGACCCAGTACTTC. Translated: CASSLGLAGGLQETQYF.

This chain uses TRBV7-9 with TRBJ1-1, with 7 bases identical to TRBD1. In germline, CDR1 is SEHNR, CDR2 FQNEAQ (reference sequence). V was clipped by 7 bases and J by 8 bases; unmatched bases: 10. The CDR3 consists of 13 residues. In DNA form, the CDR3 reads TGTGCCAGCACGCTGACAGGGAGTACCGAAGCTTTCTTT. Protein: CASTLTGSTEAFF. The whole variable domain, filled in from reference TRBV7-9 and TRBJ1-1, reads DTGVSQNPRHKITKRGQNVTFRCDPISEHNRLYWYRQTLGQGPEFLTYFQNEAQLEKSRLLSDRFSAERPKGSFSTLEIQRTEQGDSAMYLCASTLTGSTEAFFGQGTRLTVV.

This chain links TRBV20-1 with TRBJ1-2, with D tentatively TRBD1 (6 bases). The germline V gene encodes CDR1 DFQATT and CDR2 SNEGSKA (reference sequence). This CDR3 region has 13 residues. V lost 3 bases and J lost 7, with 15 bases in between. The CDR3 sequence: CSASSQGKGGYTF. The CDR3 DNA reads as TGCAGTGCTAGTAGCCAGGGGAAAGGTGGCTACACCTTC.

J is TRBJ1-5 and V is TRBV29-1; D call uncertain. CDR1 SQVTM and CDR2 ANQGSEA come from the germline V gene. V gave up 7 bases and J gave up 7 bases, with 17 bases separating them. This CDR3 spans 13 amino acids. The CDR3 here is CSAGEGIGQPQHF. The DNA for the CDR3 is TGCAGCGCTGGAGAGGGCATAGGGCAGCCCCAGCATTTT.

V is TRBV20-1 and J is TRBJ1-1, with no clear D. The CDR3 loop spans 11 amino acids. V lost 6 bases to trimming and J lost 2 bases, with 7 bases between them. Germline lookup yields CDR1 DFQATT and CDR2 SNEGSKA (reference sequence). The CDR3 region is CSAPSNTEAFF. CDR3 in DNA: TGCAGTGCGCCGAGTAACACTGAAGCTTTCTTT.

The J gene is TRBJ1-5, the V gene TRBV19; D is possibly TRBD1 (6 bases). Germline CDR1 and CDR2: LNHDA and SQIVND (reference sequence). The CDR3 covers 14 residues. V was trimmed by 4 bases and J by 7 bases, leaving 14 bases between them. In DNA, the CDR3 is TGTGCCAGTAGTACAGGGGCGGCTAGCCAGCCCCAGCATTTT. Encoded protein: CASSTGAASQPQHF.

V and J are TRBV6-5 and TRBJ1-5, with D uncertain. The germline V gene has CDR1 MNHEY and CDR2 SVGAGI. The ends were cut back, 6 bases at V and 2 bases at J, with 8 bases in the middle. This CDR3 comprises 13 residues. In nucleotides, the CDR3 is TGTGCCAGCAGCGGCATTGGCAATCAGCCCCAGCATTTT. It translates to CASSGIGNQPQHF.

J is TRBJ1-2 and V is TRBV2; TRBD1 might be the D (5 bases). The CDR3 spans 12 residues. V lost 5 bases and J 4 bases, leaving 8 bases between the germline ends. Per the germline V gene, CDR1 is SNHLY and CDR2 is FYNNEI. The CDR3 bases are TGTGCCAGCAGTACTGACAGCTATGGCTACACCTTC. Translation gives CASSTDSYGYTF.

The CDR3 reads CASSFPTSGNTEAFF. CDR3 sequence (DNA): TGTGCCAGCAGCTTCCCCACGTCTGGGAACACTGAAGCTTTCTTT. The chain combines TRBV5-6 with TRBJ1-1; the D is unclear. V shed 2 bases and J shed 1 base, with 12 bases lying between them. The CDR3 runs 15 residues. Germline CDR1 is SGHDT and CDR2 is YYEEEE. Full variable domain (remainder filled in from reference TRBV5-6 and TRBJ1-1): DAGVTQSPTHLIKTRGQQVTLRCSPKSGHDTVSWYQQALGQGPQFIFQYYEEEERQRGNFPDRFSGHQFPNYSSELNVNALLLGDSALYLCASSFPTSGNTEAFFGQGTRLTVV.

The table lists this clone with a count of one. The chain is built from TRBV4-1 and TRBJ1-1; no definite D call. Germline lookup yields CDR1 MGHRA and CDR2 YSYEKL. V shed 2 bases and J shed 5 bases, with 15 bases lying between them. The CDR3 runs 15 residues. CDR3 residues: CASSQSGHSNTEAFF. DNA of the CDR3: TGCGCCAGCAGCCAATCTGGGCATTCGAATACTGAAGCTTTCTTT.

This rearrangement joins TRBV3-1 (or the pseudogene TRBV3-2) to TRBJ1-1, with a weak D call TRBD1 (5 bases). From germline, CDR1 is LGHDT and CDR2 YNNKEL (reference sequence). V shed 1 base and J shed 10 bases, with 16 bases lying between them. This CDR3 spans 14 amino acids. CDR3 DNA: TGTGCCAGCAGCCAAGCTCTCGGGGCCCAAGGAGCTTTCTTT. It specifies CASSQALGAQGAFF.

The rearrangement links TRBV27 to TRBJ2-5; TRBD1 aligns across 8 bases. Germline loops: CDR1 MNHEY, CDR2 SMNVEV (reference sequence). V was pared by 8 bases and J by 6 bases, with 11 bases of the junction left unmatched. This CDR3 is 14 amino acids long. CDR3 loop: CASGGQGLPQTQYF. The CDR3 DNA reads TGTGCCAGCGGCGGACAGGGCCTCCCCCAGACCCAGTACTTC.

This chain uses TRBV7-5 with TRBJ1-1; the tabulated D call, TRBD1, remains unverified against the DNA. TRBV7-5 is deemed a pseudogene. The CDR3 has 13 amino acids. This CDR3 reads CARSSRTGAEAFF. CDR3 sequence (DNA): TGTGCCAGAAGCTCCCGGACAGGAGCTGAAGCTTTCTTT.

The rearrangement joins TRBV18 to TRBJ2-7; maybe TRBD1 (6 bases). CDR1 and CDR2 from the germline V gene are KGHSH and LQKENI. The CDR3 consists of 16 residues. The V end lost 3 bases, the J end lost 2 bases, and 17 bases lay between the germline ends. CDR3 in DNA: TGTGCCAGCTCACCCTCCCCAGGGGCCGTAACCTACGAGCAGTACTTC. Translated, it gives CASSPSPGAVTYEQYF.

In its sample, this clone was seen once. The J gene is TRBJ1-1, the V gene TRBV7-6; TRBD1 matches at 9 bases. Looked up from germline, CDR1 is SGHVS and CDR2 is FNYEAQ. V shed 3 bases and J 1 base; nucleotides not matched to a gene: 6. The CDR3 extends over 16 amino acids. The CDR3 region has the DNA TGTGCCAGCAGCTTCGGACAGGGGTGGGGGAACACTGAAGCTTTCTTT. It encodes CASSFGQGWGNTEAFF.

This rearrangement joins TRBV7-9 to TRBJ2-3; D unclear. The CDR3 has 16 amino acids. Trimming removed 1 base from V and 0 bases from J, with 11 bases in between. Germline CDR1 is SEHNR and CDR2 is FQNEAQ (reference sequence). CDR3 sequence (DNA): TGTGCCAGCAGCTTAGAACGCACAGCTAGCACAGATACGCAGTATTTT. Protein sequence: CASSLERTASTDTQYF.

In this sample, this clone turned up once. V and J are TRBV11-3 and TRBJ1-1; tentatively, D is TRBD1 (5 bases). The CDR3 is 16 residues long. Germline values: CDR1 SGHNT, CDR2 YENEEA. The V end was cut by 7 bases, the J end by 1 base, with 19 bases between. CDR3 in DNA: TGTGCCAGCAACGAGAGACGACAGAGTCAGAACACTGAAGCTTTCTTT. Translation gives CASNERRQSQNTEAFF. The entire variable domain, with the rest obtained from reference TRBV11-3 and TRBJ1-1, is as follows: EAGVVQSPRYKIIEKKQPVAFWCNPISGHNTLYWYLQNLGQGPELLIRYENEEAVDDSQLPKDRFSAERLKGVDSTLKIQPAELGDSAVYLCASNERRQSQNTEAFFGQGTRLTVV.

The CDR3 is CASSVGRGMREQYF. The CDR3 nucleotides read TGTGCCAGCAGCGTAGGGCGGGGGATGAGGGAGCAGTACTTC. The V call is TRBV9, the J call TRBJ2-7, with 7 bases identical to TRBD2. Germline CDR1 reads SGDLS; CDR2 reads YYNGEE. V dropped 0 bases and J dropped 7; count of bases not matched to a gene: 7. The CDR3 loop spans 14 amino acids. Full variable domain (remainder filled in from reference TRBV9 and TRBJ2-7): DSGVTQTPKHLITATGQRVTLRCSPRSGDLSVYWYQQSLDQGLQFLIQYYNGEERAKGNILERFSAQQFPDLHSELNLSSLELGDSALYFCASSVGRGMREQYFGPGTRLTVT.

CDR3 region: CASSLTTTGEQYF. CDR3 nucleotide sequence: TGTGCCAGCAGCCTAACGACGACGGGGGAGCAGTACTTC. The chain employs TRBV11-2 and TRBJ2-7, with D possibly TRBD2 on 5 matching bases. Trimming cost V 5 bases and J 7 bases, with 15 bases left between them. From germline, CDR1 is SGHAT and CDR2 FQNNGV. This CDR3 region has 13 residues.

This CDR3 reads CASSPPKGTSNTGELFF. The DNA for the CDR3 is TGTGCCAGCTCACCACCGAAGGGGACTAGCAACACCGGGGAGCTGTTTTTT. The gene calls are TRBV18 and TRBJ2-2; 9 nucleotides align to TRBD2. V trimming: 0 bases; J trimming: 2 bases; junction bases outside the gene matches: 4. The CDR3 length is 17 residues. The germline V gene encodes CDR1 KGHSH and CDR2 LQKENI.

The chain links TRBV7-6 to TRBJ2-7, with a possible D match to TRBD2 (6 bases). CDR1 is SGHVS and CDR2 is FNYEAQ in the germline V gene. V was shortened by 4 bases and J by 4 bases, with 17 bases between the two germline ends. The CDR3 sequence is 15 residues long. CDR3 loop: CASSSDPGLSYEQYF. CDR3 DNA sequence: TGTGCCAGCAGCTCAGATCCGGGACTCTCATACGAGCAGTACTTC. The complete variable domain, with remaining parts taken from reference TRBV7-6 and TRBJ2-7, reads GAGVSQSPRYKVTKRGQDVALRCDPISGHVSLYWYRQALGQGPEFLTYFNYEAQQDKSGLPNDRFSAERPEGSISTLTIQRTEQRDSAMYRCASSSDPGLSYEQYFGPGTRLTVT.

This rearrangement joins TRBV5-4 to TRBJ2-3; TRBD1 might be the D (6 bases). Trimming pared 4 bases from V and 3 bases from J, leaving 12 bases between. The length of the CDR3 is 14 residues. Germline CDR1 is SGHNT and CDR2 is YYREEE (reference sequence). The CDR3, as DNA: TGTGCCAGCAGCCTCGGGACAAATACAGATACGCAGTATTTT. Amino acids: CASSLGTNTDTQYF.